Detailed here is one TCR beta chain. Use of 60 Vbeta and 13 Jbeta primers characterized the PCR. Only in-frame clones appear in the TCRdb table, and some are missing; sequencing was by immunoSEQ multiplex PCR. In the table there are under 150,000 clones, about three quarters of which are singletons. The data were obtained in a study of cytomegalovirus exposure and HLA in healthy donors. The sequencing input was PBMCs. This clonotype was obtained from a human donor in good health.

The CDR3 region is CASSKEEREDPYNEQFF. CDR3 bases: TGTGCCAGCAGCAAAGAGGAGCGGGAGGACCCCTACAATGAGCAGTTCTTC. This chain connects TRBV21-1 to TRBJ2-1; the D call in the table, TRBD2, was not verified against the DNA. TRBV21-1 is shown as a pseudogene. The CDR3 sequence is 17 residues long.